Following are 9 T cell receptor beta chains from one sample sequenced in a study of cytomegalovirus exposure and HLA in healthy donors. PCR was performed using 60 Vbeta and 13 Jbeta primers. Produced via immunoSEQ multiplex PCR; TCRdb's table is partial and in-frame only. Of 60,000 to 85,000 clones listed, more than 65% are singletons. Sequencing used PBMCs. Receptor source: a man between 65 and 85 years old in good health and CMV-seropositive.

The chain carries TRBV11-3 and TRBJ2-1; 11 bases map to TRBD1. The CDR3 runs 15 residues. CDR1 is SGHNT and CDR2 is YENEEA in the germline V gene. Trimming cost V 5 bases and J 7 bases; bases outside gene matches: 7. CDR3 bases: TGTGCCAGCAGCGTAGGACAGGGGGCGTGGAATGAGCAGTTCTTC. Translation: CASSVGQGAWNEQFF.

The chain carries TRBV7-5 and TRBJ2-5; the table names TRBD2, a call not compared with the DNA. TRBV7-5 is given as a pseudogene. This CDR3 is built from 14 residues. CDR3: CVRSTLGVQETQYF. In nucleotides, the CDR3 is TGTGTCAGAAGCACTCTCGGGGTCCAAGAGACCCAGTACTTC.

This clone was found once. The chain couples TRBV2 to TRBJ2-7, with TRBD1 identical over 10 bases. V lost 5 bases to trimming and J lost 6 bases; unmatched junction nucleotides: 7. The CDR3 has 14 amino acids. Germline V gene data show CDR1 as SNHLY and CDR2 as FYNNEI. The CDR3 bases are TGTGCCAGCAGTCACCGGGACAGGGGTCGCGAGCAGTACTTC. Translating gives CASSHRDRGREQYF.

This chain connects TRBV10-1 to TRBJ2-3; 12 nucleotides agree with TRBD2. The CDR3 is 15 amino acids. The V and J ends lost 4 bases and 3 bases, in that order; junction bases with no gene match: 2. The germline V gene encodes CDR1 WNHNN and CDR2 SYGVQD (reference sequence). CDR3 sequence: CASSVGTSGTDTQYF. The DNA of the CDR3 is TGCGCCAGCAGTGTCGGGACTAGCGGGACAGATACGCAGTATTTT.

This clone was seen a few times. This chain connects TRBV6-1 to TRBJ2-1, with 13 bases identical to TRBD2. V lost 6 bases, J lost 12 bases, and 5 bases stayed unmatched. There are 13 residues in the CDR3. The germline V gene has CDR1 MNHNS and CDR2 SASEGT. The chain's CDR3 is CASRGLAGTGQFF. The CDR3 nucleotides read TGTGCCAGCAGGGGACTAGCGGGGACGGGGCAGTTCTTC.

This chain links TRBV5-1 with TRBJ1-1; possibly TRBD1 for D (5 bases). The CDR3 extends over 12 amino acids. Trimming shortened V by 3 bases and J by 11 bases, and 14 bases separated the two germline ends. The germline V gene has CDR1 SGHRS and CDR2 YFSETQ. The CDR3 is CASSSQGREAFF. Here the CDR3 DNA reads TGCGCCAGCAGCTCCCAGGGCCGGGAGGCTTTCTTT. Full variable domain (missing parts from reference TRBV5-1 and TRBJ1-1): KAGVTQTPRYLIKTRGQQVTLSCSPISGHRSVSWYQQTPGQGLQFLFEYFSETQRNKGNFPGRFSGRQFSNSRSEMNVSTLELGDSALYLCASSSQGREAFFGQGTRLTVV.

J is TRBJ1-6 and V is TRBV12-5; 9 bases fit TRBD1. Germline CDR1 LGHNT, CDR2 FRNRAP. The CDR3 loop spans 14 amino acids. The junction had 6 bases not matched to a gene; V was cut back by 6 bases and J by 9 bases. CDR3 amino acids: CASGRDRESSPLHF. The CDR3 nucleotides read TGTGCTAGTGGAAGGGACAGGGAAAGTTCACCCCTCCACTTT.

The V call is TRBV6-6, the J call TRBJ2-7, with 8 bases that match TRBD2. The germline CDR1 and CDR2 sequences are MNHNY and SVGAGI (reference sequence). The CDR3 extends over 15 amino acids. V lost 0 bases to trimming and J lost 6 bases; unmatched junction nucleotides: 7. The CDR3 DNA reads TGTGCCAGCAGTTACTCCCGGCAGGCGGGGGGCGAGCAGTACTTC. This gives the protein CASSYSRQAGGEQYF.

This clone has more than one count but fewer than ten. The chain uses TRBV25-1 and TRBJ2-5, with D possibly matching TRBD2 (5 bases). V lost 5 bases, J lost 5 bases, and 12 bases lay in between. Germline lookup yields CDR1 MGHDK and CDR2 SYGVNS. There are 13 residues in the CDR3. CDR3 residues: CASSSGNGETQYF. The DNA of the CDR3 is TGTGCCAGCAGTTCGGGGAATGGCGAGACCCAGTACTTC.